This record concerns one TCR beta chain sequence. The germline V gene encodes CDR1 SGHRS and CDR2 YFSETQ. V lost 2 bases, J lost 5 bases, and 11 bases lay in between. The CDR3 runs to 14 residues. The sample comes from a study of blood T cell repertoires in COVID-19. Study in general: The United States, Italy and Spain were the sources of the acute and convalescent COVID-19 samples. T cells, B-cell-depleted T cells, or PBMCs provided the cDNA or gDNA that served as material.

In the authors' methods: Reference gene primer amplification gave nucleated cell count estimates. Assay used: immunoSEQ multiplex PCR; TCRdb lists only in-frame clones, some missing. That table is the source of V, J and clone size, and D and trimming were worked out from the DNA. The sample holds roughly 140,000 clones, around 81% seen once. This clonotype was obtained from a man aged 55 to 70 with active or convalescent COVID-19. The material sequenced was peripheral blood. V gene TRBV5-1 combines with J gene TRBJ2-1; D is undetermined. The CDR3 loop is CASSLNAVNNEQFF. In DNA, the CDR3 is TGCGCCAGCAGCTTAAATGCAGTGAACAATGAGCAGTTCTTC. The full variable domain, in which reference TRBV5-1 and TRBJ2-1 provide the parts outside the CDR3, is KAGVTQTPRYLIKTRGQQVTLSCSPISGHRSVSWYQQTPGQGLQFLFEYFSETQRNKGNFPGRFSGRQFSNSRSEMNVSTLELGDSALYLCASSLNAVNNEQFFGPGTRLTVL.